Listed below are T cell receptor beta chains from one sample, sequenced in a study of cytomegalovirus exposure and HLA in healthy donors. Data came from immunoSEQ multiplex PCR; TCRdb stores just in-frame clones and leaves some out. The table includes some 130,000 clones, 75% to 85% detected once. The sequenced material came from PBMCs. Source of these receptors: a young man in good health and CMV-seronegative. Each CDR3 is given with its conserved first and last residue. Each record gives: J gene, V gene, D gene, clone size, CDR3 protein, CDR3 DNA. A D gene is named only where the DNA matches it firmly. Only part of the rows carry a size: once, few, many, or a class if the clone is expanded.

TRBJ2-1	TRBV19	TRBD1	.	CASSKNRGYNEQFF	TGTGCCAGTAGTAAAAACAGGGGATACAATGAGCAGTTCTTC
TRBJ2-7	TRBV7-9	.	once	CASSLYGDGSYEQYF	TGTGCCAGCAGCTTATACGGCGACGGGTCCTACGAGCAGTACTTC
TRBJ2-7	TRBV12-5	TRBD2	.	CASGLAGLAGESYEQYF	TGTGCTAGTGGTTTGGCGGGACTAGCGGGAGAATCCTACGAGCAGTACTTC
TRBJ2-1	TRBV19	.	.	CASNNRADEQFF	TGTGCCTCCAACAACAGGGCTGATGAGCAGTTCTTC
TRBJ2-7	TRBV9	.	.	CASSVGEGVSSYEQYF	TGTGCCAGCAGCGTAGGAGAGGGGGTTAGCTCCTACGAGCAGTACTTC
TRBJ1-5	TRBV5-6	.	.	CASSSNSQPQNF	TGTGCCAGCAGTTCAAACAGTCAGCCCCAGAATTTT
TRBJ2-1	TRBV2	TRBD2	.	CASTGGGTSAYNEQFF	TGTGCCAGCACCGGAGGTGGGACTAGCGCCTACAATGAGCAGTTCTTC
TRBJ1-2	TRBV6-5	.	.	CASSYSIAVLDYGYTF	TGTGCCAGCAGTTACTCGATTGCAGTCTTGGACTATGGCTACACCTTC
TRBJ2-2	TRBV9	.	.	CASSSPSGTGELFF	TGTGCCAGCAGCTCGCCCTCGGGCACCGGGGAGCTGTTTTTT
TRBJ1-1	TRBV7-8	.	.	CASSLAQAGFTEAFF	TGTGCCAGCAGCTTAGCGCAGGCAGGGTTCACTGAAGCTTTCTTT
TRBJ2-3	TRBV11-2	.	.	CASSLDQATYTDTQYF	TGTGCCAGCAGCTTAGATCAGGCTACTTACACAGATACGCAGTATTTT
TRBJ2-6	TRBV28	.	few	CASTFSGANVLTF	TGTGCCAGCACGTTCTCTGGGGCCAACGTCCTGACTTTC
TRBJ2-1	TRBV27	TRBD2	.	CASSLSTSGRNEQFF	TGTGCCAGCAGTTTATCGACTAGCGGGAGAAATGAGCAGTTCTTC
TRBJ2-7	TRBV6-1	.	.	CASSEVPNYEQYF	TGTGCCAGCAGTGAAGTTCCTAACTACGAGCAGTACTTC
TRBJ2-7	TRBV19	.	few	CASSIAPGTYEQYF	TGTGCCAGTAGTATAGCGCCGGGGACCTACGAGCAGTACTTC
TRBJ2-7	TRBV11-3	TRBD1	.	CASSPGQGAYEQYF	TGTGCCAGCAGCCCGGGACAGGGGGCCTACGAGCAGTACTTC
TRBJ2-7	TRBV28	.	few	CASSLGGIGTYEQYF	TGTGCCAGCAGTTTAGGCGGGATAGGGACCTACGAGCAGTACTTC
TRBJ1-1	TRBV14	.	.	CASSPPGYSITEAFF	TGTGCCAGCAGCCCCCCAGGGTACTCCATCACTGAAGCTTTCTTT
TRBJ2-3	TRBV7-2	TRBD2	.	CASSLAGRAFTDTQYF	TGTGCCAGCAGCTTAGCCGGGAGGGCCTTTACAGATACGCAGTATTTT
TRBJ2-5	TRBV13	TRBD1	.	CASSLRTGGYQETQYF	TGTGCCAGCAGCTTAAGGACAGGGGGATACCAAGAGACCCAGTACTTC
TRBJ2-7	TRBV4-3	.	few	CASSQETGQDSYEQYF	TGCGCCAGCAGCCAAGAAACGGGTCAAGACTCCTACGAGCAGTACTTC
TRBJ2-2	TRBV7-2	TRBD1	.	CASSPRTGTGELFF	TGTGCCAGCAGCCCCCGGACAGGCACCGGGGAGCTGTTTTTT
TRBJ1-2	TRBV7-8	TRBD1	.	CASSLDARGLDGYPF	TGTGCCAGCAGCTTAGACGCCAGGGGGCTGGATGGCTACCCCTTC
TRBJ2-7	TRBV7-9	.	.	CASSLDRSTYEQYF	TGTGCCAGCAGCTTAGACAGGAGCACCTACGAGCAGTACTTC
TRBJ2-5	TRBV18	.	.	CASSEQGRETQYF	TGTGCCAGCTCAGAACAGGGAAGAGAGACCCAGTACTTC
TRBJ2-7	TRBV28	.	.	CASSRSGPYEQYF	TGTGCCAGCAGTCGTAGCGGTCCCTACGAGCAGTACTTC
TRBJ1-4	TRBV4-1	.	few	CASSQDETVKEKLFF	TGCGCCAGCAGCCAAGATGAGACAGTCAAAGAAAAACTGTTTTTT
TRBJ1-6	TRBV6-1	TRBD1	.	CASSEAGQGNSPLHF	TGTGCCAGCAGTGAAGCGGGACAGGGGAATTCACCCCTCCACTTT
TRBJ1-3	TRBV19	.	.	CASTPDSRSGNTIYF	TGTGCCAGTACTCCGGACAGCCGCTCTGGAAACACCATATATTTT
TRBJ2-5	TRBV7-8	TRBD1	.	CASSPDRTGTQYF	TGTGCCAGCAGCCCGGACAGGACGGGGACCCAGTACTTC
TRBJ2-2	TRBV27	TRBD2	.	CASSFSSGRGITGELFF	TGTGCCAGCAGTTTTTCTAGCGGGAGGGGAATCACCGGGGAGCTGTTTTTT
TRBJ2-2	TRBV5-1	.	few	CASSSLTGTSNTGELFF	TGCGCCAGCAGCTCACTGACCGGGACTTCGAACACCGGGGAGCTGTTTTTT
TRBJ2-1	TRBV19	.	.	CASSIDAGLTYNEQFF	TGTGCCAGTAGTATAGATGCGGGCCTAACCTACAATGAGCAGTTCTTC
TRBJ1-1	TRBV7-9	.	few	CASWAPNHLNTEAFF	TGTGCCAGCTGGGCCCCTAACCACCTGAACACTGAAGCTTTCTTT
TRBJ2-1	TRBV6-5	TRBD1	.	CASSSGQGNYNEQFF	TGTGCCAGCAGTTCGGGACAGGGGAATTACAATGAGCAGTTCTTC
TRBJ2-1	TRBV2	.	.	CASVPGSYNEQFF	TGTGCCAGCGTTCCGGGGTCCTACAATGAGCAGTTCTTC
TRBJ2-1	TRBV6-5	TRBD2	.	CASKRLAGGGSEQFF	TGTGCCAGCAAGAGACTAGCGGGAGGAGGTAGTGAGCAGTTCTTC
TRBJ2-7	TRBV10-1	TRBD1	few	CASGHRGGSYEQYF	TGCGCCAGCGGACACAGGGGTGGGTCCTACGAGCAGTACTTC
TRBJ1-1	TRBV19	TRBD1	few	CASSIGTHRDRGNTEAFF	TGTGCCAGTAGTATAGGTACACACCGGGACAGGGGGAACACTGAAGCTTTCTTT
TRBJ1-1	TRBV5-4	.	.	CASSIGGWGRTEAFF	TGTGCCAGCTCCATCGGGGGGTGGGGTAGGACTGAAGCTTTCTTT
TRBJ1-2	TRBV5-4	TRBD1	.	CASSPRTGGNYGYTF	TGTGCCAGCAGCCCCCGGACAGGTGGGAACTATGGCTACACCTTC
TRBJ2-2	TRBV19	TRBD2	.	CASNLAGASGELFF	TGTGCCAGCAATCTAGCGGGAGCTTCCGGGGAGCTGTTTTTT
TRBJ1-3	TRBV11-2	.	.	CASSLRAQGGNTIYF	TGTGCCAGCAGCTTACGAGCTCAGGGAGGAAACACCATATATTTT
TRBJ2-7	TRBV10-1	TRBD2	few	CASSDASGETYEQYF	TGCGCCAGCAGTGACGCTAGCGGGGAAACCTACGAGCAGTACTTC
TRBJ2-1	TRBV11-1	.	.	CASSPSHGDEQFF	TGTGCCAGCAGCCCATCCCACGGGGATGAGCAGTTCTTC
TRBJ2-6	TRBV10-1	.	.	CASSSSGGSGANVLTF	TGCGCCAGCAGTTCCTCTGGCGGATCTGGGGCCAACGTCCTGACTTTC
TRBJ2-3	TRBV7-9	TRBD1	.	CATDTGDPSSTDTQYF	TGTGCCACGGATACAGGGGACCCTTCTAGCACAGATACGCAGTATTTT
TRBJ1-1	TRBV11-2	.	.	CASSFRGGTVFYTEAFF	TGTGCCAGCAGCTTTCGGGGAGGAACGGTGTTCTACACTGAAGCTTTCTTT
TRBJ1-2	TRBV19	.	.	CASSIGQENGYPF	TGTGCCAGTAGTATAGGGCAGGAAAATGGCTACCCCTTC
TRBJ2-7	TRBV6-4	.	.	CASSPSGTLYEQYF	TGTGCCAGCAGTCCCTCCGGGACTCTCTACGAGCAGTACTTC
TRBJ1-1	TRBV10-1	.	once	CASSESRHGGGTEAFF	TGCGCCAGCAGTGAGTCTAGACACGGCGGGGGCACTGAAGCTTTCTTT
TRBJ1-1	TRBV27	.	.	CASISVRETEAFF	TGTGCCAGCATCTCGGTAAGGGAGACTGAAGCTTTCTTT
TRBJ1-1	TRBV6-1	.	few	CASSEEDWGEAFF	TGTGCCAGCAGTGAAGAGGACTGGGGTGAAGCTTTCTTT
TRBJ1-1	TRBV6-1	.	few	CASRVGGTEAFF	TGTGCCAGCAGGGTAGGGGGCACTGAAGCTTTCTTT
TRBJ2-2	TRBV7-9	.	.	CASSPVGGHNTGELFF	TGTGCCAGCAGCCCAGTCGGCGGTCACAACACCGGGGAGCTGTTTTTT
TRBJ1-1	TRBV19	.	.	CASKDTVEAFF	TGTGCCAGTAAGGACACCGTTGAAGCTTTCTTT
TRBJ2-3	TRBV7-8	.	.	CASSLMNRGSKTDTQYF	TGTGCCAGCAGCCTAATGAACCGAGGTTCGAAGACAGATACGCAGTATTTT
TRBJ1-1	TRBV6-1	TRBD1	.	CASTWTGGNTEAFF	TGTGCCAGCACCTGGACAGGGGGTAACACTGAAGCTTTCTTT
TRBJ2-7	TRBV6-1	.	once	CASTVFREQYF	TGTGCCAGCACGGTTTTTCGCGAGCAGTACTTC
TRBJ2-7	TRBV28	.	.	CASRDISYEQYF	TGTGCCAGCCGGGACATCTCCTACGAGCAGTACTTC